The T cell receptor beta chain described here comes from a study of shared clonotypes between healthy human individuals. Study-level results: Genetic and exposure-history diversity was limited by the small donor number.

Repertoires were generated with immunoSEQ multiplex PCR, while TCRdb's copy carries only in-frame clones and drops some. The repertoire includes about 2.3 million clones, about 92% of them detected once, and about 0.39% sits in the top ten. Of note for this clone: What it binds is not known.

V lost 6 bases, J lost 6 bases, and 8 bases stayed unmatched. The CDR3 is 16 residues long. Germline CDR1 and CDR2: ENHRY and SYGVKD. This clonotype was sampled from a man younger than 35 in good health. Some clones in this sample may be carry-over from other donors' samples. Sequencing was carried out using naive CD4+ T cells from PBMCs. Subset defined: CD45RA+ positively selected. The V call is TRBV10-3, the J call TRBJ2-1; 13 nucleotides match TRBD2. This chain's CDR3 is CAIRPTSGRWGNEQFF. CDR3 coding DNA: TGTGCCATCAGGCCGACTAGCGGGAGGTGGGGCAATGAGCAGTTCTTC.